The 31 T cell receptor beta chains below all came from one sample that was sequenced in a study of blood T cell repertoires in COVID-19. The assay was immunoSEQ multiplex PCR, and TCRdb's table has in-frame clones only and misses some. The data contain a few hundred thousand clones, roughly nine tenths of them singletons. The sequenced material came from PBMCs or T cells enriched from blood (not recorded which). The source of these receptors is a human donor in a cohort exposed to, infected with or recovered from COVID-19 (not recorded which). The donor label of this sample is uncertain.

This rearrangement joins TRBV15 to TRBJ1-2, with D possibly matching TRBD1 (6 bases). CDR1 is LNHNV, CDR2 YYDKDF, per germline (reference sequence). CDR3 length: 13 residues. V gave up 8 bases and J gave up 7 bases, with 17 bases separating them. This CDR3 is CATATGWSSGYTF. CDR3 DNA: TGTGCCACCGCCACAGGGTGGAGTTCTGGCTACACCTTC.

CDR3 loop: CASSIDLGGVSGNTIYF. The CDR3 coding sequence is TGTGCCAGTAGTATAGACCTCGGGGGAGTCTCTGGAAACACCATATATTTT. The chain uses TRBV19 and TRBJ1-3; TRBD1 might be the D (5 bases). Per the germline V gene, CDR1 is LNHDA and CDR2 is SQIVND (reference sequence). This CDR3 has 17 amino acids. With 0 bases removed from V and 0 bases from J, the gap between germline ends came to 12 bases.

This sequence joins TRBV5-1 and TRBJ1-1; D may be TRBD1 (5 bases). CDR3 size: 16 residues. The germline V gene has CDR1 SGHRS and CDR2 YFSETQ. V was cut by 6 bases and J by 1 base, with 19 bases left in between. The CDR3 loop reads CASTTPFLGQNTEAFF. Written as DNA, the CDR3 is TGCGCCAGCACCACCCCTTTCCTAGGACAGAACACTGAAGCTTTCTTT.

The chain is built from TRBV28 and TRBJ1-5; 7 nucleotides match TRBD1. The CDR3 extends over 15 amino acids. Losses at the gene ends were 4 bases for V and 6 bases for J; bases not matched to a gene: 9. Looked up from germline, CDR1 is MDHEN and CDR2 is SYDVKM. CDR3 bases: TGTGCCAGCAGTTCCCAGACAGGGCCCCGTCAGCCCCAGCATTTT. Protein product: CASSSQTGPRQPQHF.

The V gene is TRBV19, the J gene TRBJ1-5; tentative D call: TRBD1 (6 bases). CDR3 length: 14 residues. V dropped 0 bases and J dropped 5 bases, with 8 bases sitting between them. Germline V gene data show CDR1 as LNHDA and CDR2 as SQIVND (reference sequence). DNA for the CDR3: TGTGCCAGTAGTATAGAGAAGGGGGATCAGCCCCAGCATTTT. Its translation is CASSIEKGDQPQHF.

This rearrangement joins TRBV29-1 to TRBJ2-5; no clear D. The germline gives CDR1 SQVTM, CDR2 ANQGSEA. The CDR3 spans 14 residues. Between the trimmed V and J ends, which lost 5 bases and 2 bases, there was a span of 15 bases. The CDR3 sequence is CSVFAWANQETQYF. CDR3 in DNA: TGCAGCGTTTTTGCCTGGGCAAATCAAGAGACCCAGTACTTC.

CDR3 in amino acids: CASRSTSGGWTGELFF. As DNA, the CDR3 is TGTGCCAGCAGATCAACTAGCGGGGGTTGGACCGGGGAGCTGTTTTTT. V and J are TRBV28 and TRBJ2-2, with TRBD2 matching over 11 bases. The V gene's germline CDR1 is MDHEN and CDR2 SYDVKM. V lost 6 bases and J lost 5; bases outside the gene matches: 8. This CDR3 region has 16 residues.

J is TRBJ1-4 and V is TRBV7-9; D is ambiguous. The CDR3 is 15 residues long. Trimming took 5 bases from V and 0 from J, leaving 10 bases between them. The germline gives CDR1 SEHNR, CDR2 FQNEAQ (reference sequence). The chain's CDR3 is CASSPSVATNEKLFF. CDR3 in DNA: TGTGCCAGCAGCCCCTCAGTCGCAACTAATGAAAAACTGTTTTTT.

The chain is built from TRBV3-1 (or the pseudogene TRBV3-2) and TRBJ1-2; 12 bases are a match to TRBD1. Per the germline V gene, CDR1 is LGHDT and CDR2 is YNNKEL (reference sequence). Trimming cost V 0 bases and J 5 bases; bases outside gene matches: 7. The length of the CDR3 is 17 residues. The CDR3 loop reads CASSQDPGDRGHYGYTF. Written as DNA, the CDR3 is TGTGCCAGCAGCCAAGATCCTGGGGACAGGGGGCATTATGGCTACACCTTC.

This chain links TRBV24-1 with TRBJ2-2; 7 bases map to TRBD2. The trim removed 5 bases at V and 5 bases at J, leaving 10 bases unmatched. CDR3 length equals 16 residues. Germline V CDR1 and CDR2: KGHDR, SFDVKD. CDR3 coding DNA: TGTGCCACCAGTGCGGGGGGTCAACTGGGGACCGGGGAGCTGTTTTTT. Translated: CATSAGGQLGTGELFF.

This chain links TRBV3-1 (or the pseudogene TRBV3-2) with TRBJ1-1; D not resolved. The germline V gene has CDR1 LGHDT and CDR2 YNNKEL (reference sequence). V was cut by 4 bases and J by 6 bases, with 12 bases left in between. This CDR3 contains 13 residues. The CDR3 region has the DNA TGTGCCAGCAGCCCCAATTCGGTGCCTGAAGCTTTCTTT. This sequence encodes CASSPNSVPEAFF.

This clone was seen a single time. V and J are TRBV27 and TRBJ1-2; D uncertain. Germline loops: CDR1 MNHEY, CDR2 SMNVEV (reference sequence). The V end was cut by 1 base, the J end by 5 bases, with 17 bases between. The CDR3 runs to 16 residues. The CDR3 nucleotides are TGTGCCAGCAGTTTATGGGCCGGAGGAGCTGGTTATGGCTACACCTTC. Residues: CASSLWAGGAGYGYTF.

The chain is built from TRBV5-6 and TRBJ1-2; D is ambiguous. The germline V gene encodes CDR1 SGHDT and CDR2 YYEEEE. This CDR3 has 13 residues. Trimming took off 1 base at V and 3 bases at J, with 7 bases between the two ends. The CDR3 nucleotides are TGTGCCAGCAGCTTGCTTAACTACTATGGCTACACCTTC. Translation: CASSLLNYYGYTF.

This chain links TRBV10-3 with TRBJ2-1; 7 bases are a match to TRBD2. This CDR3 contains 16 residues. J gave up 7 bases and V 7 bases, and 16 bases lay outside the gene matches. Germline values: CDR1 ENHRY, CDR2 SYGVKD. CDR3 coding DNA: TGTGCCATCAAGGGAAAAGCGGGGCCCTCGGGGAATGAGCAGTTCTTC. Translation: CAIKGKAGPSGNEQFF.

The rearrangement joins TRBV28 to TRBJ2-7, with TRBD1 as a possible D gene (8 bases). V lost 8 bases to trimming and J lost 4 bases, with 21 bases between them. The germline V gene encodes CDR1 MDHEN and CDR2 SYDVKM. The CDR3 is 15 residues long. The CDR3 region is CASSSGGTGDYEQYF. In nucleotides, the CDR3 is TGTGCCAGCTCGTCCGGGGGGACAGGAGATTACGAGCAGTACTTC. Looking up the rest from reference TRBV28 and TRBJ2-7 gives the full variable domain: DVKVTQSSRYLVKRTGEKVFLECVQDMDHENMFWYRQDPGLGLRLIYFSYDVKMKEKGDIPEGYSVSREKKERFSLILESASTNQTSMYLCASSSGGTGDYEQYFGPGTRLTVT.

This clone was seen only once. The CDR3 spells CASSQAGTGDGSPLHF. The CDR3 DNA sequence: TGTGCCAGCAGCCAAGCCGGGACAGGGGATGGATCACCCCTCCACTTT. This chain joins TRBV4-2 and TRBJ1-6; 10 bases agree with TRBD1. Trimming removed 1 base from V and 10 bases from J; junction bases left unmatched: 7. Germline-derived CDR1 and CDR2 are LGHNA and YNFKEQ. The CDR3 covers 16 residues.

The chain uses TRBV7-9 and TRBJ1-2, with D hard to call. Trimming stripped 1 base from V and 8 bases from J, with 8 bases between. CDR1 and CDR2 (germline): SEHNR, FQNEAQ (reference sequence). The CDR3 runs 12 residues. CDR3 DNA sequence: TGTGCCAGCAGCTTAGTAAAGGAGGGCTACACCTTC. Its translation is CASSLVKEGYTF.

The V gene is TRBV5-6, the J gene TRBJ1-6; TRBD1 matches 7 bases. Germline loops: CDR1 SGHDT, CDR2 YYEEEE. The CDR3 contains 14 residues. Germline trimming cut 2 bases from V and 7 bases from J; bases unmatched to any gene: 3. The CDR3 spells CASSFTGANSPLHF. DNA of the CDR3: TGTGCCAGCAGCTTTACAGGGGCGAATTCACCCCTCCACTTT.

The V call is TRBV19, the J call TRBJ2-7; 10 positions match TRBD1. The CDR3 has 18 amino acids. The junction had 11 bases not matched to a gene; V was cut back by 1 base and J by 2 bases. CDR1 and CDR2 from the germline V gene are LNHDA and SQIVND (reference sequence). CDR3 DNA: TGTGCCAGTAGTATAGGTCAGAGCCGGGACAGGGGAACCTACGAGCAGTACTTC. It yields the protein CASSIGQSRDRGTYEQYF.

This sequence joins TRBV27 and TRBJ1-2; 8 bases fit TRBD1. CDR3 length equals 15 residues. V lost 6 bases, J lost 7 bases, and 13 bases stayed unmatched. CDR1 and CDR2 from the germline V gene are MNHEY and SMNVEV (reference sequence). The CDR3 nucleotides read TGTGCCAGCAGCTCCCCCAGCAGGGGGCCGGGTGGCTACACCTTC. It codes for CASSSPSRGPGGYTF.

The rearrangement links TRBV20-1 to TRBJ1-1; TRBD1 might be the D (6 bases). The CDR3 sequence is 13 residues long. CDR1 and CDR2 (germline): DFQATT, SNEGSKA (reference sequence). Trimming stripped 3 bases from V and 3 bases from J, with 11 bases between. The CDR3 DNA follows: TGCAGTGCTAGTGGGGGGGGCGACACTGAAGCTTTCTTT. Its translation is CSASGGGDTEAFF.

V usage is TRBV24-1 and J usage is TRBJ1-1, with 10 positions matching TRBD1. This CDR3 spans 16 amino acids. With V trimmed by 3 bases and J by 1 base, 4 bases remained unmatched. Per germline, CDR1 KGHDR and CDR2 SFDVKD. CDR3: CATSDTRTGGNTEAFF. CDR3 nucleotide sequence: TGTGCCACCAGTGATACGAGGACAGGGGGGAACACTGAAGCTTTCTTT.

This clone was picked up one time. The CDR3 reads CASSGTGGSYNEQFF. Written as DNA, the CDR3 is TGTGCCAGCAGCGGGACAGGGGGCTCCTACAATGAGCAGTTCTTC. The rearrangement uses TRBV7-3 and TRBJ2-1; 11 positions agree with TRBD1. The trim removed 5 bases at V and 0 bases at J, leaving 0 bases unmatched. The germline CDR1 and CDR2 sequences are SGHTA and FQGTGA. CDR3 length: 15 amino acids.

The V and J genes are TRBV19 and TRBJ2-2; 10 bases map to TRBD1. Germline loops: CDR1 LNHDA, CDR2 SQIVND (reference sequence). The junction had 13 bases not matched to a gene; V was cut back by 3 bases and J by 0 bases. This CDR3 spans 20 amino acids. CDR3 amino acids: CASSIRPALTGGANTGELFF. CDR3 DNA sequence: TGTGCCAGTAGTATTAGACCCGCCCTGACAGGGGGCGCGAACACCGGGGAGCTGTTTTTT.

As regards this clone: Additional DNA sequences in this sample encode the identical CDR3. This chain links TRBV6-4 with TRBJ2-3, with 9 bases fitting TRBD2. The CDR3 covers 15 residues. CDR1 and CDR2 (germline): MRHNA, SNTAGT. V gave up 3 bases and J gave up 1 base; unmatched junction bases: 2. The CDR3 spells CASSERGGGTDTQYF. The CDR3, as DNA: TGTGCCAGCAGTGAGCGGGGGGGCGGCACAGATACGCAGTATTTT.

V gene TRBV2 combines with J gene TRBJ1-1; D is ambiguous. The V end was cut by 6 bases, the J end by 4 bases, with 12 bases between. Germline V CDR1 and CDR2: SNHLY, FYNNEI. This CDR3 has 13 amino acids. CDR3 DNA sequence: TGTGCCAGCAGGGACCCCCGGGGCACTGAAGCTTTCTTT. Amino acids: CASRDPRGTEAFF. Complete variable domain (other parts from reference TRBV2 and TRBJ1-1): EPEVTQTPSHQVTQMGQEVILRCVPISNHLYFYWYRQILGQKVEFLVSFYNNEISEKSEIFDDQFSVERPDGSNFTLKIRSTKLEDSAMYFCASRDPRGTEAFFGQGTRLTVV.

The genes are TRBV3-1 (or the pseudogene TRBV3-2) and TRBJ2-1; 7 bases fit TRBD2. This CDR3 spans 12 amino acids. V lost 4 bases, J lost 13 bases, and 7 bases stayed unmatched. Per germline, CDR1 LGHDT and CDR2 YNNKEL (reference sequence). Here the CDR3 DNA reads TGTGCCAGCAGCCTAGCGGCGGGGGAACAGTTCTTC. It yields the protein CASSLAAGEQFF.

DNA for the CDR3: TGTGCCAGCAGTTCCATAAGGAGCTATGGCTACACCTTC. The encoded protein is CASSSIRSYGYTF. The chain uses TRBV12-3 or TRBV12-4 and TRBJ1-2; the D is unclear. This CDR3 spans 13 amino acids. The germline V and J ends were trimmed by 4 bases and 4 bases, with 10 bases remaining between them.

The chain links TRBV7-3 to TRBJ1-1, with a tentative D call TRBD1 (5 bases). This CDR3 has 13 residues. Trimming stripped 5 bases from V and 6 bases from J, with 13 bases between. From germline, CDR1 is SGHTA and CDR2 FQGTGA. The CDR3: CASSPRGGPEAFF. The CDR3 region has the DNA TGTGCCAGCAGCCCCCGGGGGGGTCCTGAAGCTTTCTTT. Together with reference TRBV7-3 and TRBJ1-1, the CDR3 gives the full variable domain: GAGVSQTPSNKVTEKGKYVELRCDPISGHTALYWYRQSLGQGPEFLIYFQGTGAADDSGLPNDRFFAVRPEGSVSTLKIQRTERGDSAVYLCASSPRGGPEAFFGQGTRLTVV.

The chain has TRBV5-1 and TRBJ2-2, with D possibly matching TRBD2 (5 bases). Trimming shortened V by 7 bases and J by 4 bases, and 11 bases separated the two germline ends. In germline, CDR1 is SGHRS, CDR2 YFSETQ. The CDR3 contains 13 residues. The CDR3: CASGGGCTGELFF. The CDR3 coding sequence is TGCGCCAGCGGTGGAGGTTGCACCGGGGAGCTGTTTTTT.

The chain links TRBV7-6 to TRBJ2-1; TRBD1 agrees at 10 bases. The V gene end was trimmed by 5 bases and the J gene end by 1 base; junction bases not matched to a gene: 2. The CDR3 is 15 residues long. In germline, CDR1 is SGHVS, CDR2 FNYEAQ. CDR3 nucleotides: TGTGCCAGCAGCAGGACAGGGGGTTCCTACAATGAGCAGTTCTTC. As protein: CASSRTGGSYNEQFF.